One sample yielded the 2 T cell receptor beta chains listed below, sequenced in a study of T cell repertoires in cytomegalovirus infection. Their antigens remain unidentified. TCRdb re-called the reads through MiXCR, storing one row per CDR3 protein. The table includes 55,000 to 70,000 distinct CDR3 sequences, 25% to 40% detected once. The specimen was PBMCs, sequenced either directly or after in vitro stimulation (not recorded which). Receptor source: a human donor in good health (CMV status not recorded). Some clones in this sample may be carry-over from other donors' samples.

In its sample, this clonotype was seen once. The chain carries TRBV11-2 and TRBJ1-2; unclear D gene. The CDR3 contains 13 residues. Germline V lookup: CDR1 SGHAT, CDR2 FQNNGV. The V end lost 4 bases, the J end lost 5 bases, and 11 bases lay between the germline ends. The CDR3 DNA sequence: TGTGCCAGCAGCTCGGGCGGCCTATATGGCTACACCTTC. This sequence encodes CASSSGGLYGYTF.

The chain's CDR3 is CASSQPTGRGALTQYF. The CDR3 nucleotides are TGCGCCAGCAGCCAGCCGACAGGGCGCGGCGCGTTGACCCAGTACTTC. V is TRBV4-1 and J is TRBJ2-5, with 7 bases fitting TRBD1. Germline CDR1 is MGHRA and CDR2 is YSYEKL. The CDR3 totals 16 residues. Germline trimming cut 3 bases from V and 7 bases from J; bases unmatched to any gene: 14.